This TCR beta chain was captured in a study of blood T cell repertoires in COVID-19. The CDR3 extends over 12 amino acids. Trimming removed 4 bases from V and 5 bases from J; junction bases left unmatched: 2. Germline CDR1 and CDR2: SGHRS and YFSETQ. Measured with immunoSEQ multiplex PCR; TCRdb has only the in-frame clones, and not every one. The profile shows some 320,000 clones, over 85% of them singletons. The specimen was peripheral blood. The TCR comes from a woman aged 30 to 39 with COVID-19, enrolled during active disease. The V and J genes are TRBV5-1 and TRBJ2-7, with 8 nucleotides matching TRBD1. The CDR3 DNA reads as TGCGCCAGCAGCCGGACAGGGAACGAGCAGTACTTC. It codes for CASSRTGNEQYF.